Listed below are T cell receptor beta chains from one sample, sequenced in a study of CXCR3-negative and CXCR3-positive naive CD8 T cells. No DNA is given; TCRdb re-called the 5' RACE reads and lists each CDR3 protein once. The sample holds 120,000 to 150,000 distinct CDR3 sequences. The sample consisted of naive CXCR3+ CD8+ T cells from blood. These receptors were taken from a human donor in good health. Some clones in this sample may be carry-over from other donors' samples. The CDR3 runs from the conserved cysteine through the conserved F or W.

TRBV6-6	TRBJ1-2	CASSLATFNYGYTF
TRBV14	TRBJ2-7	CASSQGLAGEHYF
TRBV5-1	TRBJ2-1	CASSRGLAGDVEQFF
TRBV7-8	TRBJ2-7	CASSLTSIPLAGPNYEQYF
TRBV4-3	TRBJ2-1	CASSQETGTGFLWNEQFF
TRBV5-1	TRBJ2-7	CASSDYYEQYF
TRBV4-3	TRBJ2-3	CASSQTAPGGNEDTQYF
TRBV15	TRBJ2-7	CATSIRQGEGYEQYF
TRBV6-6	TRBJ1-2	CASSSRTAPDGYTF
TRBV15	TRBJ1-1	CATSRDTVIPEAFF
TRBV18	TRBJ1-6	CASSPGTAQGSPLHF
TRBV7-8	TRBJ1-5	CASSLDRQPQHF
TRBV4-2	TRBJ1-4	CASEGALDEKLFF
TRBV7-9	TRBJ2-1	CASSRGRNEQFF
TRBV7-6	TRBJ2-7	CASSPNLNLYEQYF
TRBV6-5	TRBJ2-3	CASSPTSPDTQYF
TRBV7-2	TRBJ1-1	CASSSGEIRKMNTEAFF
TRBV28	TRBJ2-3	CASSHAQGALGTDTQYF
TRBV12-3/TRBV12-4	TRBJ2-3	CASSLTGGRADTQYF
TRBV6-6	TRBJ2-7	CASSYENGYEQYF
TRBV12-3/TRBV12-4	TRBJ2-1	CASSFASGGSSYNEQFF
TRBV13	TRBJ2-1	CASSPGLAGTHNEQFF
TRBV29-1	TRBJ1-1	CSVDSQGAGTEAFF
TRBV29-1	TRBJ2-5	CSVAGQGLQETQYF
TRBV29-1	TRBJ1-2	CSATANYGYTF
TRBV9	TRBJ1-1	CASSVHARQGMNTEAFF
TRBV29-1	TRBJ2-7	CSVVRDSYEQYF
TRBV9	TRBJ1-5	CASSVAWGPNQPQHF
TRBV24-1	TRBJ2-1	CAIEKSSYNEQFF
TRBV7-6	TRBJ2-6	CASSSHGANVLTF
TRBV7-9	TRBJ2-1	CASSQGVAGGRDEQFF
TRBV29-1	TRBJ2-5	CSVEERPVEGTQYF
TRBV12-3/TRBV12-4	TRBJ2-3	CASFTIGQITSTDTQYF
TRBV27	TRBJ2-1	CASSLAGGNEQFF
TRBV7-2	TRBJ2-7	CASSLGLAVRFDEQYF
TRBV9	TRBJ2-1	CASSAGLGASEQFF
TRBV28	TRBJ2-1	CASSAGGVRNEQFF
TRBV29-1	TRBJ2-5	CGVEQQMGGETQYF
TRBV2	TRBJ1-2	CASSNTGEGNYGYTF
TRBV15	TRBJ2-3	CATRLSGSNSHTQYF
TRBV20-1	TRBJ2-7	CSARGQMSSYEQYF
TRBV7-9	TRBJ2-5	CASSRRGLETQYF
TRBV5-1	TRBJ2-3	CASSHSLAGNTDTQYF
TRBV29-1	TRBJ2-1	CSVDQSYNEQFF
TRBV10-1	TRBJ1-3	CASSESMTAGSSGNTIYF
TRBV29-1	TRBJ2-7	CSVEYGTGPYEQYF
TRBV7-9	TRBJ2-2	CASSLVQSANTGELFF
TRBV29-1	TRBJ2-3	CSVVEVAGVVSTDTQYF
TRBV29-1	TRBJ2-1	CSVEFMDRENNEQFF
TRBV11-2	TRBJ2-3	CASTNPGLAGPDTQYF
TRBV15	TRBJ2-1	CATSRTGGAGNEQFF
TRBV7-3	TRBJ1-1	CASSLLNLRVRITEAFF
TRBV6-5	TRBJ2-3	CASSATYYRRTDTQYF